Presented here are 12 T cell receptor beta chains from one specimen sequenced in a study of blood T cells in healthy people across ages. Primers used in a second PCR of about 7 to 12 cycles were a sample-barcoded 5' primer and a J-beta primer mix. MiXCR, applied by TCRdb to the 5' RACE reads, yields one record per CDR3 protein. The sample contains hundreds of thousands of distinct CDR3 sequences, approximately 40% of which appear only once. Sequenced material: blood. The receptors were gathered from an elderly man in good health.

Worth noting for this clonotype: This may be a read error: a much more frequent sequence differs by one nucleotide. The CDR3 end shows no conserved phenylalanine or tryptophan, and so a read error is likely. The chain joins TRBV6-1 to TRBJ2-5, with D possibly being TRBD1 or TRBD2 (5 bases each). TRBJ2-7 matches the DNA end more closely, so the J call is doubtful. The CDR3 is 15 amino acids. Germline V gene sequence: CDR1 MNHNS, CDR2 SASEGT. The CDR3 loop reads CASSEDPGTPYEQYS. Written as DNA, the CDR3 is TGTGCCAGCAGTGAAGATCCGGGGACCCCTTACGAGCAGTACTCC.

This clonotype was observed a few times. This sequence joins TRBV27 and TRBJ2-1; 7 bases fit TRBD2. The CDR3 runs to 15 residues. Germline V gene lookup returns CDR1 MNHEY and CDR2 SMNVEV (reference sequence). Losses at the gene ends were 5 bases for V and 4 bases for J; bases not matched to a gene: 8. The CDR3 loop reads CASSAPGLPYNEQFF. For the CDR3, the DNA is TGTGCCAGCAGTGCACCGGGACTACCTTACAATGAGCAGTTCTTC.

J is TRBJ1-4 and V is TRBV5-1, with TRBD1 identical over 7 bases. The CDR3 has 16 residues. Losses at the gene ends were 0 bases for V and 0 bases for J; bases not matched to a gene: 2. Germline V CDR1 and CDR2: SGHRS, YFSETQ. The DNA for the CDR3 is TGCGCCAGCAGCTTGGAGGGGACAGCAACTAATGAAAAACTGTTTTTT. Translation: CASSLEGTATNEKLFF.

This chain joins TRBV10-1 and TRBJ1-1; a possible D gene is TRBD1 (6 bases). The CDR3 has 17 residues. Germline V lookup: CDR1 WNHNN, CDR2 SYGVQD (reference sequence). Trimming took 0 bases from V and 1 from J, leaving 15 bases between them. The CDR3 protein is CASSESSPGQQNTEAFF. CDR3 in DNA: TGCGCCAGCAGTGAGTCCTCCCCGGGACAACAGAACACTGAAGCTTTCTTT.

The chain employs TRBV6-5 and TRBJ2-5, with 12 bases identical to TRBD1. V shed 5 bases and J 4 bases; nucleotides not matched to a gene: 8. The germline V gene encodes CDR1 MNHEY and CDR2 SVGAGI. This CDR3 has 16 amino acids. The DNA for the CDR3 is TGTGCCAGCAGTCGCGGGGACAGGGGGCTAGGAGAGACCCAGTACTTC. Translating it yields CASSRGDRGLGETQYF.

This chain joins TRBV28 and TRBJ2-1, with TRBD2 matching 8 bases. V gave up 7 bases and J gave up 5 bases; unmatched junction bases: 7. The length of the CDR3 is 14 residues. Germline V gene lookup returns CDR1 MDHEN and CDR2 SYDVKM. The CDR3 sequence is CASMVGGRNNEQFF. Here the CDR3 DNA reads TGTGCCAGCATGGTAGGCGGGAGGAACAATGAGCAGTTCTTC.

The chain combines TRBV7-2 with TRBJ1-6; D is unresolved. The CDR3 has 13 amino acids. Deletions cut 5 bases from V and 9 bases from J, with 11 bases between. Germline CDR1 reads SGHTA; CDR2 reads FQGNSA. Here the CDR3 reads CASSELWASPLHF. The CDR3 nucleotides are TGTGCCAGCAGCGAGCTTTGGGCTTCACCCCTCCACTTT.

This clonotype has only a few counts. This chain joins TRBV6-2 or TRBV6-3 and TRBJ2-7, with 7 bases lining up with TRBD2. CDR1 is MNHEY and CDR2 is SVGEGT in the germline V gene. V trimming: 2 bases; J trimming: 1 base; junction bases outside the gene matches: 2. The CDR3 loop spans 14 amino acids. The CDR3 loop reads CASSYGGVSYEQYF. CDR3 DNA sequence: TGTGCCAGCAGTTACGGGGGGGTATCCTACGAGCAGTACTTC.

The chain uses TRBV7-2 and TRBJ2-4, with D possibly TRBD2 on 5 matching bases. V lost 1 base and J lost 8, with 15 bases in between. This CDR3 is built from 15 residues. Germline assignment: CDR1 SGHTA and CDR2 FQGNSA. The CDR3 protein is CASSLEAGPRDIQYF. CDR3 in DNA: TGTGCCAGCAGCTTAGAGGCGGGCCCGAGGGACATTCAGTACTTC.

CDR3 region: CSASGSSRQNTEAFF. The CDR3 region has the DNA TGCAGTGCTTCCGGCTCGTCCAGGCAGAACACTGAAGCTTTCTTT. The chain uses TRBV20-1 and TRBJ1-1; D gene ambiguous. V was trimmed by 5 bases and J by 1 base, leaving 17 bases between them. The CDR3 covers 15 residues. Germline-derived CDR1 and CDR2 are DFQATT and SNEGSKA (reference sequence).

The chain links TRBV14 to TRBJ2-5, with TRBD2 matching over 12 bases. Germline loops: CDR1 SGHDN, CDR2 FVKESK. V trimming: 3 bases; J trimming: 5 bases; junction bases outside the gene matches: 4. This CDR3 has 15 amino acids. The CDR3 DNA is TGTGCCAGCAGCCAGTCGCTAGCGGGAGGGGAGACCCAGTACTTC. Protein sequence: CASSQSLAGGETQYF.

DNA for the CDR3: TGTGCCAGCAGTCAATCTCGGACTAGCGGGAGGAGCTCCTACGAGCAGTTCTTC. Its protein is CASSQSRTSGRSSYEQFF. The chain has TRBV12-3 or TRBV12-4 and TRBJ2-1, with 14 bases aligning to TRBD2. V lost 5 bases, J lost 10 bases, and 16 bases stayed unmatched. This CDR3 spans 18 amino acids.